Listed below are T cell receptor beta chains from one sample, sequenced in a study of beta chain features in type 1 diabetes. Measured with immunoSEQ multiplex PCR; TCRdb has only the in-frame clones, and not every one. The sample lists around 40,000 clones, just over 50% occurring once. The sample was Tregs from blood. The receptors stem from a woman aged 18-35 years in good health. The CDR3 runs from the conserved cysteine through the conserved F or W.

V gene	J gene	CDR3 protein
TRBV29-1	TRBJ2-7	CSVGSTGGSYEQYF
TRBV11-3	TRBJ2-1	CASSKNRDIYNEQFF
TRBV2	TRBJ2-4	CASSDRGRGTKNIQYF
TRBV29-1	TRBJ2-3	CSVPPLTGVALDTQYF
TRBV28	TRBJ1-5	CASSLRPGQPQHF
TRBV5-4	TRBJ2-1	CASSSTGTSGRYNEQFF
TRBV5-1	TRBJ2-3	CASSSRTSGRVDTQYF
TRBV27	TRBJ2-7	CASSFWRLEGEQYF
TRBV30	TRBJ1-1	CAWRGQGAATEAFF
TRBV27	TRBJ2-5	CASSLKTGTGGTKQETQYF
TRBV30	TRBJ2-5	CAWRLAGVETQYF
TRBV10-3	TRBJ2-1	CATGTSGTPEQFF
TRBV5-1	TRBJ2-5	CASSLAVGTSGGSETQYF
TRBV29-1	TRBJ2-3	CSVSSREGTDTQYF
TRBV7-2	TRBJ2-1	CASSPHSGGGYEQFF
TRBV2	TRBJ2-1	CASSGRERGFALFF
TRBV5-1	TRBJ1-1	CASSWTDRGNTEAFF
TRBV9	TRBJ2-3	CASSRWDSNTDTQYF
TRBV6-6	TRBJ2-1	CASSPIAGGEQFF
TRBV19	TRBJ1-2	CASSIRSHGYTF
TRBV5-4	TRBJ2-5	CASRPGQGQETQYF
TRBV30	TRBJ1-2	CAWTPPARGTANYGYTF
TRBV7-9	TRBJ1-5	CASSQDLQQPQHF
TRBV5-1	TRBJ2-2	CASTFGGNANTGELFF
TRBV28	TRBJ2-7	CASRPDRIEQYF
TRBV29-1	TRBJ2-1	CSVEGEGQANQQFF
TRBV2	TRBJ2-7	CASSHQFGRDSSYEQYF
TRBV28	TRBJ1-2	CASSLYHRGAYGYTF
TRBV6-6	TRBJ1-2	CASKIHGRFTNYGYTF
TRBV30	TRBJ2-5	CAWDRGLQETQYF
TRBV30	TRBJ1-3	CAWGGGNTIYF
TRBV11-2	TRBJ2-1	CASSSDRGEYEQFF
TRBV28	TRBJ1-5	CASSPSGTVSNQPQHF
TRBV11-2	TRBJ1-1	CASSQSFQDRKAFF
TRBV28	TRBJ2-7	CAVIAATYEQYF
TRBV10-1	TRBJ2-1	CASSVNQGNEQFF
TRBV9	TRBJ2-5	CASSVGARQGTEETQYF
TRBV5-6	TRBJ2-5	CASSLPGLGTEETQYF